This T cell receptor beta chain is drawn from a study of vaccination effects on CD4 cells after COVID-19 (dated by TCRdb to between 2022 and 2023). For context, the study as a whole: Two doses of either the BNT162b2 or the mRNA-1273 mRNA SARS-CoV-2 vaccine were administered to participants. Altogether, some 11 COVID-19 convalescent patients and 4 SARS-CoV-2-naive healthy vaccine recipients made up the full study. In both COVID-19 convalescent patients and infection-naive vaccine recipients, the study compared SARS-CoV-2 spike-specific CD4+ TCR repertoires from before mRNA vaccination with those from after it. In the study, cultures from other donors were sequenced using the Oncomine TCR Beta short-read assay on an Illumina iSeq 100. Here is what the overall study found, with its caveats: Among healthy vaccine recipients, nearly all vaccine-induced clones were SARS-CoV-2 mono-reactive, and just 1 of 255 was cross-reactive with common cold coronaviruses. The study was limited by a small number of convalescent patients, and early post-infection timepoints were lacking. Clones induced by infection and clones induced by vaccination both contracted markedly at late timepoints after vaccination, which fits with T cell responses waning over time.

A note on this clone: The antigen this receptor binds is unknown. No quality values exist for individual bases; no much larger clone is one base distant.

Libraries were prepared through the immunoSEQ multiplex PCR assay. DNA from the cultured, isolated CD4+ T cells was subjected to TCR beta CDR3 sequencing. From the authors' description of their analysis: The analysis removed non-productive TCR sequences, trimmed reads to the CDR3 region, and retained only CDR3s that were 7 or more amino acids long. Antigen-specific clonotypes were identified using the MANAFEST web app by comparison of expansion in peptide wells against reference cultures. To be called positive, a clone needed expansion at FDR<0.05 compared with the reference and with all other wells, an odds ratio greater than 5, and a frequency greater than 0.1% in two replicate wells. A clonotype was defined as cross-reactive if the clonotype was significantly expanded both in SARS-CoV-2 spike wells and in at least one common cold coronavirus spike condition. CDR3 similarity was assessed by Levenshtein distance with the stringdist R package, and unrooted trees were built with ape in R 3.6.1. Sourced from immuneACCESS, this table was stored by TCRdb with only in-frame sequences that have V and J called. A share of the clones is absent; for the studies checked, an unresolved V gene accounts for under half, and the remainder has no known explanation. Clone size and V and J calls were adopted from that table, with D and trimming inferred from the DNA. Here the sample has roughly 50,000 clones; over 80% occur a single time. The ten largest clones add up to roughly 2.3% of the sample.

In the ViraFEST assay, PBMC were stimulated with viral peptide pools, and TCR sequencing was then used to find antigen-specific CD4+ T cell clonotypes based on their expansion. After roughly 11 days of culture, CD4+ T cells were isolated with the EasySep CD4+ T cell isolation kit. None of the healthy vaccine recipients had a prior SARS-CoV-2 infection, which was confirmed by nucleocapsid antibody tests that came back negative both before and after vaccination. Approximately 2 million PBMC per well were cultured in IMDM with around 5.3% human AB serum, 10 IU/ml IL-2 and gentamicin, plus 10 ug/ml peptides. Half of the culture medium was replaced with fresh IL-2-containing medium on days 3 and 7. Unless noted otherwise, every peptide stimulation condition was grown in triplicate wells. Using Ficoll-Paque Plus gradient centrifugation, PBMC were separated from whole blood and then either used fresh or cryopreserved at -140C. The overlapping peptide pools covered the spike proteins of SARS-CoV-2 and of the common cold coronaviruses HCoV-NL63, HCoV-OC43 and HCoV-229E. The QIAamp micro DNA kit was used to extract genomic DNA from the cultured CD4+ T cells.

CDR1 KGHSH and CDR2 LQKENI are derived from the germline V gene. The trim is 2 bases for V and 2 bases for J, with a gap of 7 bases between the germline ends. Its CDR3 holds 14 amino acids, cysteine through phenylalanine. The kept DNA is CDR3 alone, 42 bases in frame from the first base. Recombination connected TRBV18 to TRBJ2-1; tentative D gene TRBD1, with 6 bases matching. This material consisted of CD4+ T cells from PBMCs cultured with HCoV-229E spike peptides, taken before COVID-19 vaccination. The sample's cell subset or site label, in plain terms: HCoV-229E spike overlapping peptide pool stimulation. The receptor's source is a human donor who received a COVID-19 vaccine. The DNA sequence is given as TGTGCCAGCTCACCAGGGGGCCCCTACAATGAGCAGTTCTTC. Translated, it reads CASSPGGPYNEQFF.